This is a list of T cell receptor beta chains from one sample in a study of blood T cell repertoires in COVID-19. The data were produced by immunoSEQ multiplex PCR, yet TCRdb's version contains in-frame clones alone and is incomplete. The sample includes 200,000 to 250,000 clones, about 90% seen only once; the top ten take around 5.9%. The sequencing sample was made of peripheral blood. Every receptor here comes from a man in his 60s with acute or convalescent COVID-19. Both conserved end residues are part of each CDR3. D genes are given only for firm matches. Rows give clone size only sometimes, using once, few, many, or a class for an expanded clone.

V,D,J,size,DNA,CDR3
TRBV7-2,.,TRBJ1-2,.,TGTGCCAGCAGCCTTTACTTAGGACAGCACCCCAACTATGGCTACACCTTC,CASSLYLGQHPNYGYTF
TRBV19,TRBD1,TRBJ2-7,.,TGTGCCAGTAGTTTCCGGGACAGGGGGCTTTCCGAGCAGTACTTC,CASSFRDRGLSEQYF
TRBV2,TRBD1,TRBJ1-1,.,TGTGCCAGCAGTGCCGTAGGGACAGACATATTTGAAGCTTTCTTT,CASSAVGTDIFEAFF
TRBV11-1,TRBD1,TRBJ1-2,.,TGTGCCAGCAGCTTGGGACAGGACTATGGCTACACCTTC,CASSLGQDYGYTF
TRBV19,TRBD1,TRBJ2-5,.,TGTGCCAGTAGTTGGGGGATACAGGGGACCCAAGAGACCCAGTACTTC,CASSWGIQGTQETQYF
TRBV11-2,TRBD2,TRBJ2-1,.,TGTGCCAGCAGCTCGCTAGCGGGAGCTATACATGAGCAGTTCTTC,CASSSLAGAIHEQFF
TRBV28,.,TRBJ1-5,.,TGTGCCAGCAGTTCGACATCCCTTAGCAATCAGCCCCAGCATTTT,CASSSTSLSNQPQHF
TRBV28,TRBD1,TRBJ1-2,few,TGTGCCAGTGAGGGACAGCACTATGGCTACACCTTC,CASEGQHYGYTF
TRBV7-9,.,TRBJ1-2,.,TGTGCCAGCAGCTTAGAGGGGCTGATCTATGGCTACACCTTC,CASSLEGLIYGYTF
TRBV28,.,TRBJ2-7,.,TGTGCCAGCAGTGGGGACTGGTCCTACGAGCAGTACTTC,CASSGDWSYEQYF
TRBV7-6,.,TRBJ2-7,.,TGTGCCAGCAGCTTAGCGGGAACGGGATCTCACTACGAGCAGTACTTC,CASSLAGTGSHYEQYF
TRBV11-3,.,TRBJ2-3,.,TGTGCCAGCAGCGGGCATCGAGGGTCACGCACAGATACGCAGTATTTT,CASSGHRGSRTDTQYF
TRBV19,.,TRBJ1-6,.,TGTGCCAGTAATAGAGTCGGCAGGCCGAATTCACCCCTCCACTTT,CASNRVGRPNSPLHF
TRBV28,.,TRBJ1-6,few,TGTGCCAGCATTCCCCCCGGGGGTAATTCACCCCTCCACTTT,CASIPPGGNSPLHF
TRBV3-1/TRBV3-2,.,TRBJ2-7,.,TGTGCCAGCAGCCAAGAATGGAGGGACCGGGACGAGCAGTACTTC,CASSQEWRDRDEQYF
TRBV6-5,.,TRBJ1-6,.,TGTGCCAGCAAGGCAGAGGGAGGCTCTTCACCCCTCCACTTT,CASKAEGGSSPLHF
TRBV27,.,TRBJ2-2,.,TGTGCCAGCAGAGATTACAGGGCAAACACCGGGGAGCTGTTTTTT,CASRDYRANTGELFF
TRBV4-2,.,TRBJ2-7,.,TGTGCCAGCAGCCAAGATCAGACAGCGGGTAACGAGCAGTACTTC,CASSQDQTAGNEQYF
TRBV21-1,.,TRBJ2-7,.,TGTGCCAGCCCTTTAGGGACAGGGCCCTACGAGCAGTACTTC,CASPLGTGPYEQYF
TRBV9,TRBD2,TRBJ2-5,.,TGTGCCAGCAGCGTAGGGGCTAGCGGGGTACAAGAGACCCAGTACTTC,CASSVGASGVQETQYF
TRBV7-6,.,TRBJ2-2,.,TGTGCCAGCAGCCTCCTAGGGACAGCGGGGAACACCGGGGAGCTGTTTTTT,CASSLLGTAGNTGELFF
TRBV11-3,.,TRBJ2-6,.,TGTGCCAGCAGCCCTATGGAGGGAGTACCTGGGGCCAACGTCCTGACTTTC,CASSPMEGVPGANVLTF
TRBV7-2,TRBD1,TRBJ2-7,.,TGTGCCAGCAGCTCCATAGGCAGGGGGCTCTACGAGCAGTACTTC,CASSSIGRGLYEQYF
TRBV6-5,.,TRBJ1-3,.,TGTGCCAGCTCGAGGACAGTTAACTCTGGAAACACCATATATTTT,CASSRTVNSGNTIYF
TRBV6-2/TRBV6-3,.,TRBJ2-1,.,TGTGCCAGCAGTACCCCTGACAGTGGGGAGCAGTTCTTC,CASSTPDSGEQFF
TRBV5-1,TRBD1,TRBJ2-7,.,TGCGCCAGCAGCCCACAGGGGGGACCCTACGAGCAGTACTTC,CASSPQGGPYEQYF
TRBV20-1,.,TRBJ1-1,few,TGCAGTGCCAGCATACAGAAAGAAGCTTTCTTT,CSASIQKEAFF
TRBV10-3,TRBD2,TRBJ2-1,few,TGTGCCATCCGACTAGCGGGAGAGGTCCGTGGTAATGAGCAGTTCTTC,CAIRLAGEVRGNEQFF
TRBV11-1,TRBD1,TRBJ1-1,once,TGTGCCAGCAGCTTAGCTCGGACAGGTGAAGCTTTCTTT,CASSLARTGEAFF
TRBV7-2,.,TRBJ1-2,.,TGTGCCAGCAGTTTCTTGAGTGACTACACCTTC,CASSFLSDYTF
TRBV29-1,.,TRBJ2-5,.,TGCAGCGTCCCCCGGGAAGGTCAAGAGACCCAGTACTTC,CSVPREGQETQYF
TRBV5-1,TRBD2,TRBJ2-7,.,TGCGCCAGCAGCTTGGAGGGACTAGCTTTTTCCTACGAGCAGTACTTC,CASSLEGLAFSYEQYF
TRBV18,.,TRBJ1-6,.,TGTGCCAGCTCACCAGTGGGACAAAAGGAATCACCCCTCCACTTT,CASSPVGQKESPLHF
TRBV29-1,TRBD2,TRBJ2-7,.,TGCAGCGTGAGGACTAGCGGGAGCTACGAGCAGTACTTC,CSVRTSGSYEQYF
TRBV7-8,TRBD1,TRBJ2-5,.,TGTGCCAGCAGGAGAACATGGGACAGCCAGGAGACCCAGTACTTC,CASRRTWDSQETQYF
TRBV4-2,TRBD2,TRBJ2-3,once,TGTGCCAGCAGCCAAGAGGCTGGACTAGCCACAGATACGCAGTATTTT,CASSQEAGLATDTQYF